The 20 T cell receptor beta chains in this list originate from one sample, sequenced in a study of Ad26.COV2.S vaccination and SARS-CoV-2 variants. TCRdb's table, derived via immunoSEQ multiplex PCR, lists solely in-frame clones and lacks some. The repertoire holds some 180,000 clones, roughly 87% seen once, with about 5.5% in the top ten. The sample consisted of peripheral blood, taken after recovery from COVID-19. The receptors stem from a human donor who had recovered from COVID-19.

The chain is built from TRBV12-3 or TRBV12-4 and TRBJ1-2, with D unresolved. The CDR3 spans 12 residues. Between the trimmed V and J ends, which lost 3 bases and 13 bases, there was a span of 15 bases. The CDR3 nucleotides read TGTGCCAGCAGTTTGGGTTTTGTCTCTAGCACCTTC. Amino acids: CASSLGFVSSTF.

The chain is built from TRBV7-9 and TRBJ2-1; D is possibly TRBD1 or TRBD2 (5 bases each). The CDR3 loop spans 13 amino acids. Germline V gene lookup returns CDR1 SEHNR and CDR2 FQNEAQ (reference sequence). The CDR3 here is CVGAASSYNEQFF. CDR3 nucleotides: TGTGTCGGGGCGGCTAGCTCCTACAATGAGCAGTTCTTC.

The genes are TRBV2 and TRBJ2-7; 10 bases fit TRBD2. The CDR3 runs 15 residues. Germline CDR1 and CDR2: SNHLY and FYNNEI. V was pared by 3 bases and J by 4 bases, with 6 bases of the junction left unmatched. The chain's CDR3 is CASSEVRTSGYEQYF. In nucleotides, the CDR3 is TGTGCCAGCAGTGAGGTTCGGACTAGCGGTTACGAGCAGTACTTC.

The genes are TRBV12-5 and TRBJ2-3, with D unresolved. V shed 7 bases and J shed 5 bases, with 7 bases lying between them. This CDR3 comprises 11 residues. Germline V gene sequence: CDR1 LGHNT, CDR2 FRNRAP. This CDR3 reads CASASIDTQYF. CDR3 DNA: TGTGCTAGTGCCTCGATAGATACGCAGTATTTT.

This chain links TRBV5-4 with TRBJ1-2; the match to TRBD1 covers 7 bases. V was clipped by 1 base and J by 5 bases; unmatched bases: 2. This CDR3 is built from 13 residues. Germline CDR1 is SGHNT and CDR2 is YYREEE (reference sequence). CDR3 region: CASSLTGEYGYTF. DNA for the CDR3: TGTGCCAGCAGCTTGACAGGGGAATATGGCTACACCTTC.

This clone was observed a handful of times. The chain is built from TRBV12-5 and TRBJ2-2; TRBD2 agrees at 11 bases. Germline V CDR1 and CDR2: LGHNT, FRNRAP. V shed 4 bases, J shed 3 bases, and the junction held 4 bases outside the gene matches. This CDR3 spans 16 amino acids. CDR3: CASGSLAGGYTGELFF. The CDR3 coding sequence is TGTGCTAGTGGTTCGCTAGCGGGGGGCTACACCGGGGAGCTGTTTTTT.

This chain joins TRBV11-2 and TRBJ2-7; D is perhaps TRBD2 (6 bases). This CDR3 has 13 amino acids. Per germline, CDR1 SGHAT and CDR2 FQNNGV. Trimming took off 3 bases at V and 4 bases at J, with 10 bases between the two ends. The DNA of the CDR3 is TGTGCCAGCAGCTTGGGACTCCTTTACGAGCAGTACTTC. The encoded protein is CASSLGLLYEQYF. The full variable domain, in which reference TRBV11-2 and TRBJ2-7 provide the parts outside the CDR3, is EAGVAQSPRYKIIEKRQSVAFWCNPISGHATLYWYQQILGQGPKLLIQFQNNGVVDDSQLPKDRFSAERLKGVDSTLKIQPAKLEDSAVYLCASSLGLLYEQYFGPGTRLTVT.

This chain connects TRBV29-1 to TRBJ1-2; D is unclear. From germline, CDR1 is SQVTM and CDR2 ANQGSEA. The CDR3 is 11 residues long. The germline V and J ends were trimmed by 2 bases and 6 bases, with 7 bases remaining between them. For the CDR3, the DNA is TGCAGCGTTGAATCGGGGAATGGCTACACCTTC. Amino acids: CSVESGNGYTF.

This clone was seen only once. The chain couples TRBV2 to TRBJ2-2; possibly TRBD1 for D (5 bases). Germline loops: CDR1 SNHLY, CDR2 FYNNEI. Trimming removed 9 bases from V and 4 bases from J, with 15 bases in between. The CDR3 is 14 amino acids. CDR3 amino acids: CASAEDRATGELFF. Here the CDR3 DNA reads TGTGCCAGTGCGGAAGACAGAGCCACCGGGGAGCTGTTTTTT.

The chain has TRBV21-1 and TRBJ2-1; the D segment call TRBD2 is taken from the table without a DNA check. TRBV21-1 is reported as a pseudogene. This CDR3 comprises 15 residues. CDR3 in amino acids: CASSTGAGGANEQFF. DNA for the CDR3: TGTGCCAGCAGCACGGGAGCGGGAGGAGCCAATGAGCAGTTCTTC.

CDR3 bases: TGTGCTAGTGGTTTGGTACCTGGGATAGTTCGAAACACTGAAGCTTTCTTT. Protein: CASGLVPGIVRNTEAFF. The gene calls are TRBV12-5 and TRBJ1-1; D remains ambiguous. The CDR3 consists of 17 residues. Germline V gene data show CDR1 as LGHNT and CDR2 as FRNRAP. V lost 0 bases to trimming and J lost 2 bases, with 16 bases between them.

This clone has just a few counts. This chain links TRBV27 with TRBJ2-7; perhaps TRBD1 as D (5 bases). Germline assignment: CDR1 MNHEY and CDR2 SMNVEV (reference sequence). Trimming removed 8 bases at V and 4 bases at J, with 15 bases between. The CDR3 is 13 residues long. CDR3 bases: TGTGCCAGCCGGAGCATCAGGGCTTACGAGCAGTACTTC. Translated: CASRSIRAYEQYF.

This clone was picked up one time. This chain joins TRBV4-1 and TRBJ1-5, with no clear D. The V and J ends lost 0 bases and 10 bases respectively, with 10 bases between them. Per the germline V gene, CDR1 is MGHRA and CDR2 is YSYEKL. CDR3 size: 13 residues. This CDR3 reads CASSQERSAPQHF. CDR3 in DNA: TGCGCCAGCAGCCAAGAAAGGTCGGCTCCCCAGCATTTT.

This clone appeared a single time. CDR3 sequence reads: CASRTNTGLAGDYRSGANVLTF. CDR3 nucleotide sequence: TGTGCCAGTAGGACTAACACCGGACTAGCGGGAGATTACCGCTCTGGGGCCAACGTCCTGACTTTC. The J gene is TRBJ2-6, the V gene TRBV19; 13 nucleotides match TRBD2. CDR1 and CDR2 (germline): LNHDA, SQIVND (reference sequence). The CDR3 extends over 22 amino acids. V lost 6 bases and J lost 0; bases outside the gene matches: 17.

This chain joins TRBV19 and TRBJ2-7; a weak D match, TRBD1 (6 bases). The CDR3 has 14 residues. The V gene lost 5 bases and the J gene lost 3 bases, with 14 bases spanning the gap. CDR1 LNHDA and CDR2 SQIVND come from the germline V gene (reference sequence). In DNA, the CDR3 is TGTGCCAGTAGTGAACAGGGCTTCAGCTACGAGCAGTACTTC. It codes for CASSEQGFSYEQYF.

The J gene is TRBJ2-7, the V gene TRBV7-2; 9 bases match TRBD2. V shed 3 bases and J 3 bases; nucleotides not matched to a gene: 6. CDR3 length: 15 residues. Germline V gives CDR1 SGHTA, CDR2 FQGNSA. CDR3 in DNA: TGTGCCAGCAGCTTGGAGCTGACTAGCGGCTACGAGCAGTACTTC. Translated, it gives CASSLELTSGYEQYF.

V gene TRBV5-4 combines with J gene TRBJ2-5; D gene unclear. Germline V gives CDR1 SGHNT, CDR2 YYREEE (reference sequence). The V end lost 3 bases, the J end lost 0 bases, and 0 bases lay between the germline ends. The CDR3 is made up of 11 amino acids. This chain's CDR3 is CASSYQETQYF. The DNA for the CDR3 is TGTGCCAGCAGCTACCAAGAGACCCAGTACTTC.

The J gene is TRBJ2-7, the V gene TRBV6-1, with TRBD1 matching 7 bases. With 0 bases clipped from V and 0 bases from J, the junction kept 5 bases outside the gene matches. Germline CDR1 reads MNHNS; CDR2 reads SASEGT. The CDR3 runs to 16 residues. CDR3 sequence: CASSEADWDSSYEQYF. The CDR3 DNA reads as TGTGCCAGCAGTGAAGCGGACTGGGACAGCTCCTACGAGCAGTACTTC.

In its sample, this clone was seen once. The chain carries TRBV7-2 and TRBJ2-3; D unresolved. This CDR3 is built from 13 residues. The V gene's germline CDR1 is SGHTA and CDR2 FQGNSA. V was trimmed by 2 bases and J by 0 bases, leaving 3 bases between them. The chain's CDR3 is CASSLSSTDTQYF. The CDR3 region has the DNA TGTGCCAGCAGCTTATCTAGCACAGATACGCAGTATTTT. Full variable domain (outside the CDR3, taken from reference TRBV7-2 and TRBJ2-3): GAGVSQSPSNKVTEKGKDVELRCDPISGHTALYWYRQSLGQGLEFLIYFQGNSAPDKSGLPSDRFSAERTGGSVSTLTIQRTQQEDSAVYLCASSLSSTDTQYFGPGTRLTVL.

This sequence joins TRBV5-1 and TRBJ1-1; weak D call: TRBD1 (5 bases). The CDR3 contains 17 residues. Deletions cut 2 bases from V and 0 bases from J, with 17 bases between. Germline V gene sequence: CDR1 SGHRS, CDR2 YFSETQ. CDR3 in amino acids: CASSFSASRGMNTEAFF. For the CDR3, the DNA is TGCGCCAGCAGCTTCAGCGCTTCGCGGGGGATGAACACTGAAGCTTTCTTT.